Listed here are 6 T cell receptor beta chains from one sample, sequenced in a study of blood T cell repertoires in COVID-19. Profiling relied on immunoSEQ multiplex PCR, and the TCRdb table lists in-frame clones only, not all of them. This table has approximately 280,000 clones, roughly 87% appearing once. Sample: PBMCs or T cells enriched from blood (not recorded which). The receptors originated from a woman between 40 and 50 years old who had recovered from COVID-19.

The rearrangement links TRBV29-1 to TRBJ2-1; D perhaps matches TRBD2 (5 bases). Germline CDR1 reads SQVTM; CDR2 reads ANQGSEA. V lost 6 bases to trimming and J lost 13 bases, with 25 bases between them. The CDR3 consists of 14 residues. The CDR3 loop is CSVDTPGLTTAQFF. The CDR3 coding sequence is TGCAGCGTCGACACCCCCGGACTCACCACGGCTCAGTTCTTC.

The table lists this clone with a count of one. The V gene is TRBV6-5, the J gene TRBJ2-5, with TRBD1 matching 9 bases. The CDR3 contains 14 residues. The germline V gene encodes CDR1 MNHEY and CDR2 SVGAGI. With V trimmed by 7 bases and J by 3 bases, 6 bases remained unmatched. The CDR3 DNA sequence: TGTGCCAGCAACCTCGACAGGGGGAAAGAGACCCAGTACTTC. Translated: CASNLDRGKETQYF.

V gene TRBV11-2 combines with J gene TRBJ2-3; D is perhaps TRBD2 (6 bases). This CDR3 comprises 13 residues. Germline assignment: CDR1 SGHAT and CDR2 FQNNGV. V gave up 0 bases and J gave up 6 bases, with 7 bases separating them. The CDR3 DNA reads TGTGCCAGCAGCTTAGATGGGGGGGATACGCAGTATTTT. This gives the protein CASSLDGGDTQYF.

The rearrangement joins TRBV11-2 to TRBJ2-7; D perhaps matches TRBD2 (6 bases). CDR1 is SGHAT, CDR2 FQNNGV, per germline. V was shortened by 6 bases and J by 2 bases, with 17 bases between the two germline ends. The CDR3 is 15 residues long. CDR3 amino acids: CASSHQPGGPYEQYF. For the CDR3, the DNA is TGTGCCAGCAGTCACCAACCCGGAGGGCCCTACGAGCAGTACTTC.

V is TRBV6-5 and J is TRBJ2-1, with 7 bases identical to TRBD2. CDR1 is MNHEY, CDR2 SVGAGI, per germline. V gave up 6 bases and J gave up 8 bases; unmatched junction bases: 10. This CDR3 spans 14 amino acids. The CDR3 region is CASSPRRESDEQFF. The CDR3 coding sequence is TGTGCCAGCAGCCCGAGGCGGGAGTCTGATGAGCAGTTCTTC.

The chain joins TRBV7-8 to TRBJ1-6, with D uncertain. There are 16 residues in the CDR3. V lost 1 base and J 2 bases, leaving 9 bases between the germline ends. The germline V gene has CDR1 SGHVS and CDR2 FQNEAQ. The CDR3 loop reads CASSLEGRTYNSPLHF. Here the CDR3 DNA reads TGTGCCAGCAGCTTAGAAGGGAGAACCTATAATTCACCCCTCCACTTT.